This T cell receptor beta chain was recorded in a study of blood T cell repertoires in COVID-19. Study context: Researchers got acute and convalescent COVID-19 samples from the United States, Italy and Spain. PBMCs, B-cell-depleted T cells, or T cells were the source of the cDNA or gDNA that made up the material.

Germline V gene lookup returns CDR1 SNHLY and CDR2 FYNNEI. Trimming cost V 6 bases and J 5 bases; bases outside gene matches: 3. This CDR3 comprises 13 residues. In the study's own analysis: It was from reference gene primer amplification that nucleated cell counts were estimated. Clones were sequenced by immunoSEQ multiplex PCR, and TCRdb holds only the in-frame ones, with some missing. That table is the source of V, J and clone size, and D and trimming were worked out from the DNA. The profile shows about 91,000 clones, roughly four fifths of them singletons. The source of this sequence is a man aged 45-65 years with active or convalescent COVID-19. The rearrangement uses TRBV2 and TRBJ1-5; the match to TRBD1 covers 8 bases. Specimen: peripheral blood. CDR3 in DNA: TGTGCCAGCAGCGGACAGGGTTATCAGCCCCAGCATTTT. Residues: CASSGQGYQPQHF. Variable domain in full (rest from reference TRBV2 and TRBJ1-5): EPEVTQTPSHQVTQMGQEVILRCVPISNHLYFYWYRQILGQKVEFLVSFYNNEISEKSEIFDDQFSVERPDGSNFTLKIRSTKLEDSAMYFCASSGQGYQPQHFGDGTRLSIL.